The clone carrying this T cell receptor beta chain turned up a few times. Antigen unknown. Likely unrecorded immune exposures existed in these nominally healthy donors. V was trimmed by 4 bases and J by 3 bases, leaving 13 bases between them. Germline V lookup: CDR1 SGHRS, CDR2 YFSETQ. This CDR3 comprises 14 residues. These data are taken from a study of cytomegalovirus exposure and HLA in healthy donors. Study outcomes and limitations: A few of the chains that were CMV-associated were confirmed in vitro to be specific for CMV antigens. Association of 16,951 TCR beta sequences with HLA alleles was found at 0.05 false discovery rate in a later analysis.

In the PCR, 60 Vbeta and 13 Jbeta primers were used. TCRdb's table, derived via immunoSEQ multiplex PCR, lists solely in-frame clones and lacks some. The profile shows around 150,000 clones, roughly 70% of them singletons. The origin of this receptor is a man in his fifties or sixties in good health and CMV-seropositive. Sequenced material: PBMCs. The chain uses TRBV5-1 and TRBJ1-1, with D possibly being TRBD1 (5 bases). Written as DNA, the CDR3 is TGCGCCAGCAGCGTGTCGGGGGATGACACTGAAGCTTTCTTT. This translates into CASSVSGDDTEAFF.